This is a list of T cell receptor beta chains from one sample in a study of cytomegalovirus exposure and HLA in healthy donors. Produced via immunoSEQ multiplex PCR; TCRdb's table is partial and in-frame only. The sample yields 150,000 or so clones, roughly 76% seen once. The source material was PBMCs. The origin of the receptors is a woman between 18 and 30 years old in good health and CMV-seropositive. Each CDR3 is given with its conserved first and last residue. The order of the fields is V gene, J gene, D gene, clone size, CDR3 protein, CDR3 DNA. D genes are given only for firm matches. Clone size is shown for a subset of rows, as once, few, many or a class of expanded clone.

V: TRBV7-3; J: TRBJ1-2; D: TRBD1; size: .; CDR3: CASSPKTGSPSGYTF; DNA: TGTGCCAGCAGCCCGAAGACAGGGAGCCCGAGTGGCTACACCTTC
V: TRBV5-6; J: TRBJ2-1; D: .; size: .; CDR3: CASSGGGWSLGGQFF; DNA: TGTGCCAGCAGCGGGGGGGGCTGGTCACTTGGGGGGCAGTTCTTC
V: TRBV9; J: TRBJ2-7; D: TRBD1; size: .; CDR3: CASSFGQANSYEQYF; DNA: TGTGCCAGCAGCTTCGGACAGGCCAACTCCTACGAGCAGTACTTC
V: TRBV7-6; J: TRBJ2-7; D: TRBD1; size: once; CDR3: CASSSTGSRYEQYF; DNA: TGTGCCAGCAGCTCGACAGGGAGTCGTTATGAGCAGTACTTC
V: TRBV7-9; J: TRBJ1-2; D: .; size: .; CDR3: CASSFSSGVYGYTF; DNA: TGTGCCAGCAGCTTTAGCTCTGGAGTCTATGGCTACACCTTC
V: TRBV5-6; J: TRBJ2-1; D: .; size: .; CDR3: CASSSSPSSYNEQFF; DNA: TGTGCCAGCAGCTCCAGTCCCTCCTCCTACAATGAGCAGTTCTTC
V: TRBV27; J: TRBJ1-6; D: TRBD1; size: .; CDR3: CASSSQGYNSPLHF; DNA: TGTGCCAGCTCCTCACAGGGGTATAATTCACCCCTCCACTTT
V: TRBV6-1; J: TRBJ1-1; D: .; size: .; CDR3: CASSVQASNTEAFF; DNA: TGTGCCAGCAGTGTACAGGCGTCGAACACTGAAGCTTTCTTT
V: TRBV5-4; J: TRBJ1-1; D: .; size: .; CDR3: CASSLEGGAEAFF; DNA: TGTGCCAGCAGCTTGGAGGGGGGGGCTGAAGCTTTCTTT
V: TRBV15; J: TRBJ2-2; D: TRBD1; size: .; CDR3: CATPSSGTGRTNTGELFF; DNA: TGTGCCACCCCGAGTTCCGGGACAGGGAGAACGAACACCGGGGAGCTGTTTTTT
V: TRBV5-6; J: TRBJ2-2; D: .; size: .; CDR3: CASSLFWGFPNTGELFF; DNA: TGTGCCAGCAGCTTATTTTGGGGCTTCCCTAACACCGGGGAGCTGTTTTTT
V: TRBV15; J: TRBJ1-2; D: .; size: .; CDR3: CATSRVRDFPAYGYTF; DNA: TGTGCCACCAGCAGAGTGCGGGACTTCCCGGCCTATGGCTACACCTTC
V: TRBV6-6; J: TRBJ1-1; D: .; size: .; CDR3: CASRSRGDTEAFF; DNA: TGTGCCAGCAGGTCCAGGGGAGACACTGAAGCTTTCTTT
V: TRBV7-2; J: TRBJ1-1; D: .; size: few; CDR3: CASSKDIRNTEAFF; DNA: TGTGCCAGCAGCAAGGACATTAGGAACACTGAAGCTTTCTTT
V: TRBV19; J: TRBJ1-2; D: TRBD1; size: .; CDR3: CASKWDRRSNYGYTF; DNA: TGTGCCAGTAAATGGGACAGGCGATCGAACTATGGCTACACCTTC
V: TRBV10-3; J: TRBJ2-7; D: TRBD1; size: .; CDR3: CAIGDRLVYEQYF; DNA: TGTGCCATCGGGGACAGGCTAGTCTACGAGCAGTACTTC
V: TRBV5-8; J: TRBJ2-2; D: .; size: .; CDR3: CASSLDYTGELFF; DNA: TGTGCCAGCAGCTTGGACTACACCGGGGAGCTGTTTTTT
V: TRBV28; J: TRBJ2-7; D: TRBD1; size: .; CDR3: CASSTPAGTGIYEQYF; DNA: TGTGCCAGCAGCACCCCGGCCGGGACAGGGATCTACGAGCAGTACTTC
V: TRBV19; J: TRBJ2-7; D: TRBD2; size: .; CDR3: CASSTPTSGGLGEQYF; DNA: TGTGCCAGTAGTACACCAACTAGCGGGGGTCTGGGTGAGCAGTACTTC
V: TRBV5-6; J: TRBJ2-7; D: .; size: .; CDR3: CASSSRTVSYEQYF; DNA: TGTGCCAGCAGCTCCAGGACAGTGTCCTACGAGCAGTACTTC
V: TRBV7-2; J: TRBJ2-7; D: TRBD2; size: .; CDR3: CASSLASGGPGEQYF; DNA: TGTGCCAGCAGCTTGGCTAGCGGGGGGCCTGGCGAGCAGTACTTC
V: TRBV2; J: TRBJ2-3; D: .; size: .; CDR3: CASTTNGDSSTDTQYF; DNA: TGTGCCAGCACGACCAACGGGGATTCGAGCACAGATACGCAGTATTTT
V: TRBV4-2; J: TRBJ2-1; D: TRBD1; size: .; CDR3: CASSPKVGQGVGNEQFF; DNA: TGTGCCAGCAGCCCAAAGGTAGGACAGGGGGTCGGCAATGAGCAGTTCTTC
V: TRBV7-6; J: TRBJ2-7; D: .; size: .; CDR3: CASSLDGLDSRRPPEQYF; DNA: TGTGCCAGCAGCTTAGACGGGTTAGACTCGCGCAGACCCCCCGAGCAGTACTTC
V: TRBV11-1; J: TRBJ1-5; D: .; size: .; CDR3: CASSRVPDQPQHF; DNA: TGTGCCAGCAGCCGAGTGCCGGATCAGCCCCAGCATTTT
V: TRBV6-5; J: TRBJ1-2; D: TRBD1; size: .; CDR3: CASSYSWNRGLGYTF; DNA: TGTGCCAGCAGTTACTCGTGGAACAGGGGGCTTGGCTACACCTTC
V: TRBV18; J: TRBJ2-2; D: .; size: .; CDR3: CASSPTGPGELFF; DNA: TGTGCCAGCTCACCTACAGGGCCCGGGGAGCTGTTTTTT
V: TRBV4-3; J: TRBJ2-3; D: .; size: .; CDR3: CASSQGPTYPQYF; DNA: TGCGCCAGCAGCCAAGGCCCTACGTATCCGCAGTATTTT
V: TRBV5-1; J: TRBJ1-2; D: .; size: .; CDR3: CASSLGGGDGYGYTF; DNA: TGCGCCAGCAGCTTGGGCGGGGGCGACGGCTATGGCTACACCTTC
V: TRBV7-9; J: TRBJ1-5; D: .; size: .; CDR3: CASSLSGPGKQPQHF; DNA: TGTGCCAGCAGCTTAAGCGGTCCGGGGAAGCAGCCCCAGCATTTT
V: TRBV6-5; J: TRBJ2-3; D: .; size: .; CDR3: CASSYGRNTDTQYF; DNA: TGTGCCAGCAGTTACGGGCGTAATACAGATACGCAGTATTTT
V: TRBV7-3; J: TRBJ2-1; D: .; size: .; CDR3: CASSYFPDEQFF; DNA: TGTGCCAGCAGCTACTTCCCGGATGAGCAGTTCTTC
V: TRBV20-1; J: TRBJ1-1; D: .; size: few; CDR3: CSASKAFF; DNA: TGCAGTGCTAGTAAAGCTTTCTTT
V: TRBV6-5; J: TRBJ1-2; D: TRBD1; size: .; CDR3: CASSYTLEGARGYTF; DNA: TGTGCCAGCAGTTACACCCTCGAGGGGGCCCGTGGCTACACCTTC
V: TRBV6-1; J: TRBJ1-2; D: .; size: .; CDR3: CASSGNRSGYTF; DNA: TGTGCCAGCAGTGGAAACAGGTCCGGCTACACCTTC
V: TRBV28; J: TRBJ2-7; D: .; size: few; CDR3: CASGGYEQYF; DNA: TGTGCCAGCGGAGGCTACGAGCAGTACTTC
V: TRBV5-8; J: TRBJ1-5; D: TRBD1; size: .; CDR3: CASRSGTGEVGQPQHF; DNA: TGTGCCAGCAGGTCCGGGACAGGGGAAGTAGGGCAGCCCCAGCATTTT
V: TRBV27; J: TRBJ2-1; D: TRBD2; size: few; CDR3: CASSSAGDAYNEQFF; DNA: TGTGCCAGCAGTTCTGCGGGGGACGCCTACAATGAGCAGTTCTTC
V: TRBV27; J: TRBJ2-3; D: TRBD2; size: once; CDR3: CASSLWGLAGLDTQYF; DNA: TGTGCCAGCAGTTTATGGGGGCTAGCGGGGTTAGATACGCAGTATTTT
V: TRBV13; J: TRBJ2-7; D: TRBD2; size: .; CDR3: CASSPAGLAGGRLWEQYF; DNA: TGTGCCAGCAGTCCTGCGGGACTAGCGGGGGGTCGACTTTGGGAGCAGTACTTC
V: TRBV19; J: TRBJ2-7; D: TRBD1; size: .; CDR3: CASMSTGVPYEQYF; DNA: TGTGCCAGTATGAGTACAGGGGTTCCCTACGAGCAGTACTTC
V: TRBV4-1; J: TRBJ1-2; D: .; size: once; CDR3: CASSSIRGYGYTF; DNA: TGCGCCAGCAGTAGTATAAGGGGCTATGGCTACACCTTC
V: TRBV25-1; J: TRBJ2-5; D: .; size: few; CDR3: CANQGEGGDQETQYF; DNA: TGTGCCAACCAAGGGGAAGGAGGGGACCAAGAGACCCAGTACTTC
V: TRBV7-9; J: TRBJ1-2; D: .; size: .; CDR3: CASSGYSGTADGYTF; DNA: TGTGCCAGCAGCGGTTATTCTGGAACTGCGGATGGCTACACCTTC
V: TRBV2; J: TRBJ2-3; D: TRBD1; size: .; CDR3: CASSDPTGADTQYF; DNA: TGTGCCAGCAGTGATCCGACAGGGGCAGATACGCAGTATTTT
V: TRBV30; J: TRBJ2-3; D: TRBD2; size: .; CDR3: CAWSVRGGGTDTQYF; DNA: TGTGCCTGGAGTGTACGGGGGGGCGGCACAGATACGCAGTATTTT
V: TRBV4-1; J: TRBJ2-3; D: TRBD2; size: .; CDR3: CASSRPGLANTPDTQYF; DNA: TGCGCCAGCAGCCGCCCCGGACTAGCCAACACACCAGATACGCAGTATTTT
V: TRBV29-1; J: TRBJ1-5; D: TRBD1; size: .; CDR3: CSVSTGVNQPQHF; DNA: TGCAGCGTTAGTACAGGGGTCAATCAGCCCCAGCATTTT
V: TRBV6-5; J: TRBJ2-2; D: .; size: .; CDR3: CASSYPAGINTGELFF; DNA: TGTGCCAGCAGTTACCCCGCCGGGATCAACACCGGGGAGCTGTTTTTT
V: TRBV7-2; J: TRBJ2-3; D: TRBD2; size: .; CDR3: CASRGGTSDADTQYF; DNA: TGTGCCAGCAGGGGCGGGACTAGCGATGCAGATACGCAGTATTTT
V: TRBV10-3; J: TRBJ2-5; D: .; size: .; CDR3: CAISPSDRLRETQYF; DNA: TGTGCCATCAGTCCCTCAGACAGACTTCGGGAGACCCAGTACTTC
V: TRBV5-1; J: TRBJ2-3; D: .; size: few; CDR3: CASSESSGQYF; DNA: TGCGCCAGCAGCGAGTCTTCAGGGCAGTATTTT
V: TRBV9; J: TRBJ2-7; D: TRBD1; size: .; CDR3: CASSPEGKTGLEQYF; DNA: TGTGCCAGCAGCCCAGAGGGAAAGACAGGGCTCGAGCAGTACTTC
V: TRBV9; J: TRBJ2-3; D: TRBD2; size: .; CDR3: CASSVGSGGADTQYF; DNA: TGTGCCAGCAGCGTAGGTAGCGGGGGGGCAGATACGCAGTATTTT
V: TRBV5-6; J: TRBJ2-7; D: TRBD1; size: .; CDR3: CASSEDRGPYEQYF; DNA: TGTGCCAGCAGCGAGGACAGGGGGCCGTACGAGCAGTACTTC
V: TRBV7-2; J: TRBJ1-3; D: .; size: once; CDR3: CASRPFSEIAGNTIYF; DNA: TGTGCCAGCAGGCCGTTCTCCGAGATAGCTGGAAACACCATATATTTT